This entry is about one T cell receptor (beta chain). Profiled with immunoSEQ multiplex PCR; TCRdb holds only in-frame clones, not every one. The sample has some 140,000 clones, around 85% seen once. The data are from a study of blood T cell repertoires in COVID-19. This CDR3 has 14 amino acids. Germline CDR1 reads LNHNV; CDR2 reads YYDKDF (reference sequence). Between the trimmed V and J ends, which lost 0 bases and 2 bases, there was a span of 7 bases. The receptor was derived from a man aged 55 to 70 with COVID-19, enrolled during active disease. This rearrangement joins TRBV15 to TRBJ1-2, with D unclear. The source material was peripheral blood. The CDR3 is CATSRDLVNYGYTF. The CDR3 nucleotides read TGTGCCACCAGCAGAGATTTAGTCAACTATGGCTACACCTTC. Using reference TRBV15 and TRBJ1-2 for the parts outside the CDR3, the full variable domain is DAMVIQNPRYQVTQFGKPVTLSCSQTLNHNVMYWYQQKSSQAPKLLFHYYDKDFNNEADTPDNFQSRRPNTSFCFLDIRSPGLGDTAMYLCATSRDLVNYGYTFGSGTRLTVV.